These 10 T cell receptor beta chains were all obtained from the same sample, sequenced in a study of OX40 agonist ivuxolimab in advanced cancers. Produced via immunoSEQ multiplex PCR; TCRdb's table is partial and in-frame only. The sample shows 50,000 to 80,000 clones, 84% of them seen only once. The sequences come from CD4+ or CD8+ T cells sorted from blood, collected in a trial of the OX40 agonist ivuxolimab. The receptors stem from an adult with an advanced solid tumor such as melanoma, head and neck, liver or kidney cancer.

The V call is TRBV6-6, the J call TRBJ1-2; TRBD1 is a possible D gene (5 bases). Trimming shortened V by 7 bases and J by 1 base, and 13 bases separated the two germline ends. Germline V gives CDR1 MNHNY, CDR2 SVGAGI (reference sequence). The CDR3 is 14 amino acids. CDR3 sequence reads: CASKGAGSNYGYTF. The CDR3 region has the DNA TGTGCCAGCAAGGGCGCAGGGAGTAACTATGGCTACACCTTC.

This clone has just one count. This chain links TRBV19 with TRBJ2-7, with D tentatively TRBD1 (6 bases). There are 17 residues in the CDR3. V shed 1 base and J shed 1 base, with 17 bases lying between them. CDR1 and CDR2 from the germline V gene are LNHDA and SQIVND (reference sequence). The CDR3 DNA reads TGTGCCAGTAGTATAGGCAGGTTGGACAGCCGGTCCTACGAGCAGTACTTC. This sequence encodes CASSIGRLDSRSYEQYF.

Of note for this clone: Other DNA sequences within the sample encode an identical CDR3. The chain carries TRBV5-1 and TRBJ1-1; D is ambiguous. The CDR3 sequence is 11 residues long. V shed 4 bases and J shed 2 bases, with 3 bases lying between them. CDR1 is SGHRS and CDR2 is YFSETQ in the germline V gene. The DNA of the CDR3 is TGCGCCAGCAGCCTCAACACTGAAGCTTTCTTT. Protein: CASSLNTEAFF.

The J gene is TRBJ1-1, the V gene TRBV7-8; no clear D. Trimming took 5 bases from V and 3 from J, leaving 19 bases between them. The CDR3 contains 16 residues. Per the germline V gene, CDR1 is SGHVS and CDR2 is FQNEAQ. In DNA form, the CDR3 reads TGTGCCAGCAGCCGTCTAAATCGGGGAGTTCACACTGAAGCTTTCTTT. Translation gives CASSRLNRGVHTEAFF.

The V gene is TRBV2, the J gene TRBJ2-1; 7 nucleotides align to TRBD2. Germline V gene sequence: CDR1 SNHLY, CDR2 FYNNEI. This CDR3 spans 16 amino acids. V trimming: 3 bases; J trimming: 7 bases; junction bases outside the gene matches: 12. The CDR3 sequence is CASSEDRGRAFNEQFF. The CDR3 DNA reads TGTGCCAGCAGTGAGGATCGTGGGAGGGCCTTTAATGAGCAGTTCTTC.

J is TRBJ1-6 and V is TRBV5-6, with D maybe TRBD1 (5 bases). Germline-derived CDR1 and CDR2 are SGHDT and YYEEEE. V dropped 0 bases and J dropped 6 bases, with 10 bases sitting between them. The CDR3 consists of 15 residues. DNA for the CDR3: TGTGCCAGCAGCTTGGATGTGGGGGTTAATTCACCCCTCCACTTT. It yields the protein CASSLDVGVNSPLHF.

J is TRBJ2-5 and V is TRBV5-1, with 8 bases matching TRBD1. The CDR3 covers 14 residues. Trimming cost V 4 bases and J 4 bases; bases outside gene matches: 6. Germline CDR1 is SGHRS and CDR2 is YFSETQ. The CDR3 sequence: CASSPSGGRETQYF. CDR3 coding DNA: TGCGCCAGCAGCCCGTCAGGGGGCCGAGAGACCCAGTACTTC.

This rearrangement joins TRBV2 to TRBJ1-4; D is unresolved. The ends were cut back, 8 bases at V and 3 bases at J, with 10 bases in the middle. The CDR3 consists of 13 residues. In germline, CDR1 is SNHLY, CDR2 FYNNEI. CDR3 DNA: TGTGCCAGCCGTCGGGCCCCTAATGAAAAACTGTTTTTT. Translated: CASRRAPNEKLFF.

The rearrangement joins TRBV5-4 to TRBJ2-5; TRBD2 agrees at 7 bases. Germline loops: CDR1 SGHNT, CDR2 YYREEE (reference sequence). Trimming took 0 bases from V and 5 from J; bases not matched to a gene: 7. The CDR3 spans 15 residues. The CDR3 DNA sequence: TGTGCCAGCAGCTTGGAGACTAGCCGGGGGGAGACCCAGTACTTC. It specifies CASSLETSRGETQYF.

This sequence joins TRBV11-2 and TRBJ2-3; D tentatively reads TRBD1 or TRBD2 (5 bases each). The CDR3 runs 14 residues. Trimming removed 5 bases at V and 2 bases at J, with 11 bases between. Germline assignment: CDR1 SGHAT and CDR2 FQNNGV. CDR3 in DNA: TGTGCCAGCAGCATGGGGACGTACACAGATACGCAGTATTTT. This gives the protein CASSMGTYTDTQYF.